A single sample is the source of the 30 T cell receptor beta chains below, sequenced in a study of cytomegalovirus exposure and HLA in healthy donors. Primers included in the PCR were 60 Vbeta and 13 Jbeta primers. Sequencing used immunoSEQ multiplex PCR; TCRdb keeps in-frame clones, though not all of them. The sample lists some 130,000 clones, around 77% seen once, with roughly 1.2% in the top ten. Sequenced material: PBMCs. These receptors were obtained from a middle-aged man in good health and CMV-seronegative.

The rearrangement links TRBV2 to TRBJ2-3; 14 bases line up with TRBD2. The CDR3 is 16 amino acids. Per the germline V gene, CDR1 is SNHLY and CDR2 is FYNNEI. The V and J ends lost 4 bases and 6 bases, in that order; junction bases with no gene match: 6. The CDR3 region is CASSAGLAGVWDTQYF. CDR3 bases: TGTGCCAGCAGTGCGGGACTAGCGGGAGTATGGGATACGCAGTATTTT.

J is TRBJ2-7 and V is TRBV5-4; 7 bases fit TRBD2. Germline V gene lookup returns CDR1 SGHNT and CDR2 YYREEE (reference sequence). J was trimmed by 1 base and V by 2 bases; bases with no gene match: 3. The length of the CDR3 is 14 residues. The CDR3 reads CASSLAGSSYEQYF. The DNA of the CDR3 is TGTGCCAGCAGCTTAGCGGGATCATCCTACGAGCAGTACTTC.

CDR3 loop: CASSSGTGGSEQYF. For the CDR3, the DNA is TGTGCCAGCAGCTCCGGGACAGGGGGCAGCGAGCAGTACTTC. V is TRBV7-6 and J is TRBJ2-7; TRBD1 agrees at 12 bases. This CDR3 is 14 amino acids long. Losses at the gene ends were 4 bases for V and 6 bases for J; bases not matched to a gene: 4. Germline V gene lookup returns CDR1 SGHVS and CDR2 FNYEAQ.

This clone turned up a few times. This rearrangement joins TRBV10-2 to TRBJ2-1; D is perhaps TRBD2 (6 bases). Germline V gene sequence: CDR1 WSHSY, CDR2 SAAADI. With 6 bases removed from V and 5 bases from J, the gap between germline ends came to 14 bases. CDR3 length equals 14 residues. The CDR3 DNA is TGCGCCAGCAGAGGGACTGGAACGAACAATGAGCAGTTCTTC. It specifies CASRGTGTNNEQFF.

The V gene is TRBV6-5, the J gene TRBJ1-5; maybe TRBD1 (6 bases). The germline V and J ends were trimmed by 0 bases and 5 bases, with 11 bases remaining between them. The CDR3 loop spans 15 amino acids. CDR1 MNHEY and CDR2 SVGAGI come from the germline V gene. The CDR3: CASSYSRGGDQPQHF. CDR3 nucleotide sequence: TGTGCCAGCAGTTACTCGAGAGGGGGAGATCAGCCCCAGCATTTT.

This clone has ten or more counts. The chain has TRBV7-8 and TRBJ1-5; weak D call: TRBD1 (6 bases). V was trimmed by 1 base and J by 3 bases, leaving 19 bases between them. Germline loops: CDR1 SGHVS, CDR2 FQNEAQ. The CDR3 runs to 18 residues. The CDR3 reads CASSLVGRGRGDNQPQHF. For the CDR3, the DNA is TGTGCCAGCAGCTTAGTGGGTCGCGGCAGGGGCGACAATCAGCCCCAGCATTTT.

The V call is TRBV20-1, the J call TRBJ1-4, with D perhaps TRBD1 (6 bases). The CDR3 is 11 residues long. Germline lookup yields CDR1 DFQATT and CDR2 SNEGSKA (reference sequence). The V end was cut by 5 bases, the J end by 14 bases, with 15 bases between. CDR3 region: CSAPALDSLFF. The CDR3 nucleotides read TGCAGTGCTCCCGCGTTGGACAGTCTGTTTTTT.

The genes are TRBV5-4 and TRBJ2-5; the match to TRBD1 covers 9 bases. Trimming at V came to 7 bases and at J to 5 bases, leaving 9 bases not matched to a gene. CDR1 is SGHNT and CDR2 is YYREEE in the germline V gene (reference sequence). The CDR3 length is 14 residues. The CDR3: CASCLDRGCETQYF. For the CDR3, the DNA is TGTGCCAGCTGCCTGGACAGGGGCTGTGAGACCCAGTACTTC.

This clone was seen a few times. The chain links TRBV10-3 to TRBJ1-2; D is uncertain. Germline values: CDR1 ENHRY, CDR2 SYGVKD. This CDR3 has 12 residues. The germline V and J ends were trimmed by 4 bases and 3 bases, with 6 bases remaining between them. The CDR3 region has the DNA TGTGCCATCAGTGGGGCAGACTATGGCTACACCTTC. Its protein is CAISGADYGYTF.

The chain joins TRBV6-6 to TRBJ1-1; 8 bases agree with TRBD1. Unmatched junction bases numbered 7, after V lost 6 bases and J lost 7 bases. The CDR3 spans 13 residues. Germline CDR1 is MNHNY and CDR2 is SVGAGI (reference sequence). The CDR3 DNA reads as TGTGCCAGCAGATCCAGGGGGCTGAGTGAAGCTTTCTTT. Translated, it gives CASRSRGLSEAFF.

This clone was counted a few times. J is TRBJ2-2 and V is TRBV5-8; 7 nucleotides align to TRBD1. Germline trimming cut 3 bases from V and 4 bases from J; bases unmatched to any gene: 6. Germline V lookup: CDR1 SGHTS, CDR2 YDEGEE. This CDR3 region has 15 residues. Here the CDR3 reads CASSSGQRSTGELFF. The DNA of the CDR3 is TGTGCCAGCAGCTCGGGACAGCGTAGCACCGGGGAGCTGTTTTTT.

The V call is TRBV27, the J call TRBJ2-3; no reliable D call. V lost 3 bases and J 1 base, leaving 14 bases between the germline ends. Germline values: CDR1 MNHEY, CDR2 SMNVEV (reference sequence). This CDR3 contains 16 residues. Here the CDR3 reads CASSFSPIPGTDTQYF. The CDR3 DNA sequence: TGTGCCAGCAGTTTTTCCCCCATCCCGGGCACAGATACGCAGTATTTT.

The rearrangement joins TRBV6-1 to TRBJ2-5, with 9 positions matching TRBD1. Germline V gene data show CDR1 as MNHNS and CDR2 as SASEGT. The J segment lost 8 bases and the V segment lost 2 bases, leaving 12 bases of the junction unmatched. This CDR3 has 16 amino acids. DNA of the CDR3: TGTGCCAGCAGTGAATTTGGACAGGGGAGTTCAGGTACCCAGTACTTC. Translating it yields CASSEFGQGSSGTQYF.

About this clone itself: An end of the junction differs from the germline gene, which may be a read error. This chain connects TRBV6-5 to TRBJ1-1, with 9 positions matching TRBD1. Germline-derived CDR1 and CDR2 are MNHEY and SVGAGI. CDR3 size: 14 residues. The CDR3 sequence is CASSRDRVKTEAFF. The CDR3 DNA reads TGTGCCAGCAGCAGGGACAGGGTGAAAACTGAAGCTTTCTTT.

This CDR3 reads CASSLMGGTGIETQYF. CDR3 nucleotide sequence: TGTGCCAGCAGTTTGATGGGGGGGACAGGGATCGAGACCCAGTACTTC. The J gene is TRBJ2-5, the V gene TRBV28; 9 bases align to TRBD1. Trimming removed 3 bases from V and 5 bases from J; junction bases left unmatched: 10. CDR1 and CDR2 from the germline V gene are MDHEN and SYDVKM. The CDR3 has 16 residues.

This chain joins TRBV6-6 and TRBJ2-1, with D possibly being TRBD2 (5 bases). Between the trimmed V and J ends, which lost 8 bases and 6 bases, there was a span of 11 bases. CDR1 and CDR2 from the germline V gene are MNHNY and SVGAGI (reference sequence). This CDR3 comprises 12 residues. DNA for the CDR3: TGTGCCAGCGCCCGTGGAGGCAATGAGCAGTTCTTC. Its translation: CASARGGNEQFF.

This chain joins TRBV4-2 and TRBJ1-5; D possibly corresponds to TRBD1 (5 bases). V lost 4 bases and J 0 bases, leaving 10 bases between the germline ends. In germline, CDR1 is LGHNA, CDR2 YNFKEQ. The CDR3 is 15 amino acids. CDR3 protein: CASSLGLYSNQPQHF. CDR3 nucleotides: TGTGCCAGCAGCCTGGGGCTCTATAGCAATCAGCCCCAGCATTTT.

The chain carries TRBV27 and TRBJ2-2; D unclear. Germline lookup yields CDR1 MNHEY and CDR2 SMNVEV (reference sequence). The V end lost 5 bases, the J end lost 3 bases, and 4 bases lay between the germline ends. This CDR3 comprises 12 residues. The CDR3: CASSGYTGELFF. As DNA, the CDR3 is TGTGCCAGCAGTGGCTACACCGGGGAGCTGTTTTTT.

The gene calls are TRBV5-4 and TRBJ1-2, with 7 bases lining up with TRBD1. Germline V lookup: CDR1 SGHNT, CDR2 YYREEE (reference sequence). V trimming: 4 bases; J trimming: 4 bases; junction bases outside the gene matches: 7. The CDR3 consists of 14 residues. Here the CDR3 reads CASSIDREFYGYTF. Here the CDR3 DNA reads TGTGCCAGCAGCATAGACAGGGAATTCTATGGCTACACCTTC. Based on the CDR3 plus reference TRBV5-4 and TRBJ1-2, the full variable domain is ETGVTQSPTHLIKTRGQQVTLRCSSQSGHNTVSWYQQALGQGPQFIFQYYREEENGRGNFPPRFSGLQFPNYSSELNVNALELDDSALYLCASSIDREFYGYTFGSGTRLTVV.

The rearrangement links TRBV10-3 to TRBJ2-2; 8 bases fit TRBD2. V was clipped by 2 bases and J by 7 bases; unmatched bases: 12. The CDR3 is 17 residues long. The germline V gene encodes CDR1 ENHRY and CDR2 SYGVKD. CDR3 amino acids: CAISERGAGGSVGELFF. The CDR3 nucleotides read TGTGCCATCAGTGAGCGCGGGGCGGGAGGAAGCGTCGGGGAGCTGTTTTTT.

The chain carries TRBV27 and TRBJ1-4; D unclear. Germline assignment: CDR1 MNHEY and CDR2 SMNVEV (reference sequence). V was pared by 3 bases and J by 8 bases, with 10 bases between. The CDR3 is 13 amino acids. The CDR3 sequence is CASSFVGAEKLFF. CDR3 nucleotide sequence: TGTGCCAGCAGTTTTGTGGGCGCGGAAAAACTGTTTTTT.

The CDR3 sequence is CATSGTEKETQYF. Written as DNA, the CDR3 is TGTGCCACGTCCGGGACAGAGAAAGAGACCCAGTACTTC. V usage is TRBV10-3 and J usage is TRBJ2-5; TRBD1 matches at 7 bases. V lost 10 bases to trimming and J lost 3 bases; unmatched junction nucleotides: 8. Per germline, CDR1 ENHRY and CDR2 SYGVKD. The CDR3 runs to 13 residues.

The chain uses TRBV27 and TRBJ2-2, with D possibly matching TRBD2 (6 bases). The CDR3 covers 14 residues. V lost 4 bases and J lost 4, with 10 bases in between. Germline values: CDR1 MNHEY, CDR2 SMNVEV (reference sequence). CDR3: CASSSGLSTGELFF. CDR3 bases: TGTGCCAGCAGTTCAGGACTATCCACCGGGGAGCTGTTTTTT.

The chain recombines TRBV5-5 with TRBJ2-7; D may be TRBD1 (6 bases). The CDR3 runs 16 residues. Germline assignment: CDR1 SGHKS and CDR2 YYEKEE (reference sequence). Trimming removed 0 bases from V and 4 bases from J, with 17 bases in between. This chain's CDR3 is CASSLVQDRLLYEQYF. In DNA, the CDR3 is TGTGCCAGCAGCTTGGTCCAAGACAGGCTCCTGTACGAGCAGTACTTC.

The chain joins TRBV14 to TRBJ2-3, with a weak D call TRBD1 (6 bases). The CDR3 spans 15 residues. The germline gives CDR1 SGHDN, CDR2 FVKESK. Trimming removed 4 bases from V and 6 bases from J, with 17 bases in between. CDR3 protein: CASSPRQDVRDTQYF. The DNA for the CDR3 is TGTGCCAGCAGCCCCAGACAGGACGTCAGGGATACGCAGTATTTT.

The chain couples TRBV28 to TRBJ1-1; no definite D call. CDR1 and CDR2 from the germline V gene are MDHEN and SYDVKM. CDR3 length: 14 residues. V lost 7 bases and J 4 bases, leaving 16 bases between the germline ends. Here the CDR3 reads CASKRSALSTEAFF. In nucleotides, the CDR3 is TGTGCCAGCAAACGCAGCGCCCTGAGCACTGAAGCTTTCTTT. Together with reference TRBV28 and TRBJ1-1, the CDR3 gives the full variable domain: DVKVTQSSRYLVKRTGEKVFLECVQDMDHENMFWYRQDPGLGLRLIYFSYDVKMKEKGDIPEGYSVSREKKERFSLILESASTNQTSMYLCASKRSALSTEAFFGQGTRLTVV.

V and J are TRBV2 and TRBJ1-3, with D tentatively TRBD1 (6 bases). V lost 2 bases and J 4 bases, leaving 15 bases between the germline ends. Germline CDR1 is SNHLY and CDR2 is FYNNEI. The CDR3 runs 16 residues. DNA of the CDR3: TGTGCCAGCAGTGAATTCCGGACAGCGGGGGGAAACACCATATATTTT. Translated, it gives CASSEFRTAGGNTIYF.

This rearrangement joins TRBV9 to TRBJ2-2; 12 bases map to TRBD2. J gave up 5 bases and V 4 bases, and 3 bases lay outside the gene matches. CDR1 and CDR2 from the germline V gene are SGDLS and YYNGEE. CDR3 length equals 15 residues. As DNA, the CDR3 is TGTGCCAGCAGCTCAGGGACTAGCGGGACCGGGGAGCTGTTTTTT. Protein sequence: CASSSGTSGTGELFF.

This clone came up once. The CDR3 sequence is CASGTSGNYEQYF. The DNA of the CDR3 is TGCGCCAGTGGGACTAGCGGGAATTACGAGCAGTACTTC. This chain links TRBV5-1 with TRBJ2-7, with 13 bases identical to TRBD2. The V and J ends lost 8 bases and 4 bases, in that order; junction bases with no gene match: 3. The CDR3 is made up of 13 amino acids. In germline, CDR1 is SGHRS, CDR2 YFSETQ.

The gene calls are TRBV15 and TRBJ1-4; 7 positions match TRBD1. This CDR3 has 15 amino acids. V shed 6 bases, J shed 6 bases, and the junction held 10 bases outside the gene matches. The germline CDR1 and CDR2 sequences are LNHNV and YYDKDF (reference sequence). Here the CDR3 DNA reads TGTGCCACCAGGAACGCAGGGGGTTTAGATGAAAAACTGTTTTTT. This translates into CATRNAGGLDEKLFF.